This T cell receptor beta chain emerged from a study of T-cell reconstitution after alpha-beta-depleted transplantation in children. This clonotype was found a few times. Its antigen is unknown. Findings and caveats of the study: Surviving recipient T cells and thymic progenitors underlay high day-60 TCRbeta diversity in some patients. T-cell counts and diversity were attributed mostly to newly produced T cells one year after transplant. About two months after transplant, alpha-beta T cells reportedly came from several hundred expanded graft clones.

Unique molecular identifiers were incorporated when the TCRbeta library was constructed. TCRdb processed the PCR reads anew with MiXCR; each CDR3 protein has one entry. Here the sample spans around 600,000 distinct CDR3 sequences, 20% to 25% being singletons. Looked up from germline, CDR1 is MNHEY and CDR2 is SMNVEV (reference sequence). CDR3 size: 16 residues. The V segment lost 5 bases and the J segment 3 bases; nucleotides outside the gene matches: 5. This clonotype originated in a boy under two years old who had a stem cell transplant for acute myeloid leukemia, so the T cells may come from the graft donor. This material consisted of PBMCs, mostly from graft donor cells, taken 360 days after TCRalphabeta/CD19-depleted stem cell transplant. The rearrangement uses TRBV27 and TRBJ1-5; 12 bases agree with TRBD1. This CDR3 reads CASSPWDRGPNQPQHF. The CDR3, as DNA: TGTGCCAGCAGTCCATGGGACAGGGGGCCCAATCAGCCCCAGCATTTT.